The 9 T cell receptor beta chains below come from one sample, sequenced in a study of T cell responses to AZD1222 COVID-19 vaccine. The assay was immunoSEQ multiplex PCR, and TCRdb's table has in-frame clones only and misses some. This sample has roughly 120,000 clones; roughly 89% occur once, and the top ten carry 4.4%. Sequenced here: peripheral blood, sampled on day 0 of AZD1222 vaccination. These receptor sequences come from an adult in good health.

The chain links TRBV2 to TRBJ2-2; TRBD1 matches 12 bases. The CDR3 is 14 residues long. Germline lookup yields CDR1 SNHLY and CDR2 FYNNEI. V was clipped by 8 bases and J by 4 bases; unmatched bases: 2. CDR3 sequence (DNA): TGTGCCAGCGTGGGACAGGGGGCCACCGGGGAGCTGTTTTTT. Protein product: CASVGQGATGELFF.

V is TRBV18 and J is TRBJ1-5, with TRBD1 identical over 7 bases. In germline, CDR1 is KGHSH, CDR2 LQKENI. The CDR3 contains 15 residues. V dropped 3 bases and J dropped 0; count of bases not matched to a gene: 2. For the CDR3, the DNA is TGTGCCAGCTCACCGGGACAGATTAGCAATCAGCCCCAGCATTTT. This translates into CASSPGQISNQPQHF. The complete variable domain, with remaining parts taken from reference TRBV18 and TRBJ1-5, reads NAGVMQNPRHLVRRRGQEARLRCSPMKGHSHVYWYRQLPEEGLKFMVYLQKENIIDESGMPKERFSAEFPKEGPSILRIQQVVRGDSAAYFCASSPGQISNQPQHFGDGTRLSIL.

V usage is TRBV25-1 and J usage is TRBJ1-6; 7 nucleotides agree with TRBD1. V gave up 9 bases and J gave up 5 bases; unmatched junction bases: 1. Germline CDR1 is MGHDK and CDR2 is SYGVNS. The CDR3 has 12 residues. CDR3 region: CARGQNNSPLHF. In DNA, the CDR3 is TGTGCCAGGGGACAGAATAATTCACCCCTCCACTTT.

The chain uses TRBV10-3 and TRBJ2-1; TRBD1 matches 11 bases. Looked up from germline, CDR1 is ENHRY and CDR2 is SYGVKD. The CDR3 runs 14 residues. V shed 7 bases and J 7 bases; nucleotides not matched to a gene: 6. The CDR3 nucleotides are TGTGCCATCAAAGGACAGGGGGCGCTAAATGAGCAGTTCTTC. It specifies CAIKGQGALNEQFF.

The chain joins TRBV18 to TRBJ2-3; D call uncertain. V was clipped by 3 bases and J by 5 bases, with 9 bases between them. Germline V gene lookup returns CDR1 KGHSH and CDR2 LQKENI. The CDR3 runs to 13 residues. CDR3 sequence reads: CASSPGNGDTQYF. In nucleotides, the CDR3 is TGTGCCAGCTCACCGGGAAACGGAGATACGCAGTATTTT. Supplemented by reference TRBV18 and TRBJ2-3, the full variable domain reads NAGVMQNPRHLVRRRGQEARLRCSPMKGHSHVYWYRQLPEEGLKFMVYLQKENIIDESGMPKERFSAEFPKEGPSILRIQQVVRGDSAAYFCASSPGNGDTQYFGPGTRLTVL.

The chain employs TRBV5-1 and TRBJ1-2, with 9 bases fitting TRBD1. Germline V gives CDR1 SGHRS, CDR2 YFSETQ. Trimming took 4 bases from V and 0 from J; bases not matched to a gene: 7. There are 16 residues in the CDR3. CDR3 region: CASSGVGTGPNYGYTF. CDR3 DNA: TGCGCCAGCAGCGGAGTAGGGACAGGGCCTAACTATGGCTACACCTTC.

The chain's CDR3 is CASSYLGGSGNTIYF. The CDR3 nucleotides are TGTGCCAGTAGCTATCTGGGAGGGTCTGGAAACACCATATATTTT. The rearrangement uses TRBV19 and TRBJ1-3; D remains unclear. Trimming cost V 6 bases and J 1 base, with 13 bases left between them. There are 15 residues in the CDR3. Germline assignment: CDR1 LNHDA and CDR2 SQIVND (reference sequence).

The chain uses TRBV19 and TRBJ2-2, with 9 bases aligning to TRBD1. The ends lost 5 bases at V and 3 bases at J; junction bases unmatched: 10. The CDR3 has 17 residues. Germline CDR1 is LNHDA and CDR2 is SQIVND (reference sequence). The CDR3 is CASSGSVRDRDTGELFF. The CDR3 DNA follows: TGTGCCAGTAGTGGTTCGGTCCGGGACAGGGACACCGGGGAGCTGTTTTTT.

This rearrangement joins TRBV11-2 to TRBJ2-7; a possible D gene is TRBD2 (5 bases). Germline V gene lookup returns CDR1 SGHAT and CDR2 FQNNGV. The CDR3 length is 14 residues. V lost 8 bases, J lost 7 bases, and 21 bases lay in between. CDR3 residues: CASSWGAINGEQYF. CDR3 nucleotides: TGTGCCAGCTCGTGGGGAGCCATAAATGGGGAGCAGTACTTC.